This T cell receptor (beta chain) was obtained from a study of cytomegalovirus exposure and HLA in healthy donors. Study-level information: A preliminary data release comprised 80 million to 95 million unique TCRs obtained from HLA-typed donors.

The primer mix had 60 Vbeta and 13 Jbeta primers. The repertoire was sequenced with immunoSEQ multiplex PCR; TCRdb's copy has only in-frame clones and lacks some. The sample has about 100,000 clones; 65% to 75% are singletons. With regard to this clone: Its target is not known.

Trimming pared 5 bases from V and 0 bases from J, leaving 7 bases between. This CDR3 contains 13 residues. Germline CDR1 is MNHEY and CDR2 is SVGAGI. Healthy bone marrow donors made up the donor group. Study outcomes and limitations: Based on reports, TCR beta sequences accurately predicted HLA-A and HLA-B alleles for most subjects. Trimming of TCR beta V- and J-genes showed a link, identified in a later analysis, to a missense DCLRE1C variant.

Sequencing was done on a sample of PBMCs. The chain links TRBV6-5 to TRBJ1-1, with D maybe TRBD1 (5 bases). This TCR was recovered from a woman aged 18-29 years in good health and CMV-seropositive. The CDR3 spells CASSMTVNTEAFF. The CDR3 nucleotides read TGTGCCAGCAGTATGACAGTGAACACTGAAGCTTTCTTT.